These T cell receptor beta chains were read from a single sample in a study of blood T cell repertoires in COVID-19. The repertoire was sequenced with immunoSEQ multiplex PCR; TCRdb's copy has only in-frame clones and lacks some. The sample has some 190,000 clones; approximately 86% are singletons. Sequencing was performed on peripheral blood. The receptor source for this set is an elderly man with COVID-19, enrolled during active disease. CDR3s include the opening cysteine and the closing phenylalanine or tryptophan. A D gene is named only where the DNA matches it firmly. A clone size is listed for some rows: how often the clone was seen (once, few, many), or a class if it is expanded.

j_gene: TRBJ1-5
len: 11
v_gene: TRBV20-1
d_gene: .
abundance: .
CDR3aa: CSARQALGQHF
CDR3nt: TGCAGTGCTCGACAGGCGCTTGGACAGCATTTT

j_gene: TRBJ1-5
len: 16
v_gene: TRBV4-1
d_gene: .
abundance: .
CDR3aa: CASSQSGDWSNQPQHF
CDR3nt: TGCGCCAGCAGCCAGTCCGGTGATTGGAGCAATCAGCCCCAGCATTTT

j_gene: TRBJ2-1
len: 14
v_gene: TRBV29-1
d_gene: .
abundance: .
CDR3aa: CSAVRGASYNEQFF
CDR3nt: TGCAGCGCCGTCCGGGGGGCCTCCTACAATGAGCAGTTCTTC

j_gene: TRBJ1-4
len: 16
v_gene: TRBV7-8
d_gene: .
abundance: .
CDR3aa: CASSLASGVVNEKLFF
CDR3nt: TGTGCCAGCAGCTTAGCGTCGGGGGTGGTTAATGAAAAACTGTTTTTT

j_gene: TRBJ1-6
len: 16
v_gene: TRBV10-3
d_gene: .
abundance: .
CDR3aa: CAISESMAGGSSPLHF
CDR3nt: TGTGCCATCAGTGAGTCGATGGCAGGAGGAAGTTCACCCCTCCACTTT

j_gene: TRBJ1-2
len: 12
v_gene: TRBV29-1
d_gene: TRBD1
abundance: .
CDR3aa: CSATGSNYGYTF
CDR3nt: TGCAGCGCGACAGGGTCTAACTATGGCTACACCTTC

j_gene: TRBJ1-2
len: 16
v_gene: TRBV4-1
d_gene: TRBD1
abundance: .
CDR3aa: CASSQAATGDDYGYTF
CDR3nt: TGCGCCAGCAGCCAAGCAGCAACAGGGGATGACTATGGCTACACCTTC

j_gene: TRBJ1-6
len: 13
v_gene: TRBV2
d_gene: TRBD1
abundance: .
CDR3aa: CASLGQGSSPLHF
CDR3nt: TGTGCCAGCTTGGGACAGGGAAGTTCACCCCTCCACTTT

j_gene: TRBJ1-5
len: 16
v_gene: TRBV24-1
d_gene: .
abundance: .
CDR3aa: CATSDLRGGGNQPQHF
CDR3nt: TGTGCCACCAGTGATTTGCGAGGGGGAGGCAATCAGCCCCAGCATTTT

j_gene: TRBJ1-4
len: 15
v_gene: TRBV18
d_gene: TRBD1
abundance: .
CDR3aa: CASSPSGGEGEKLFF
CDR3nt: TGTGCCAGCTCACCTTCAGGGGGCGAGGGTGAAAAACTGTTTTTT

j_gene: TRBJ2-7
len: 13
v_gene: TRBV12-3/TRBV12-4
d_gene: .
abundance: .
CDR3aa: CASSLGRSYEQYF
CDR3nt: TGTGCCAGCAGTTTGGGGAGGAGCTACGAGCAGTACTTC

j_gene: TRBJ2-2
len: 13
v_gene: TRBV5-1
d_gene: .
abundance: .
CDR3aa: CASGAGNTGELFF
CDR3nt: TGCGCCAGCGGCGCAGGTAACACCGGGGAGCTGTTTTTT

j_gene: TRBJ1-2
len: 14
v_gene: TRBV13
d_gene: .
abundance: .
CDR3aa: CASSYGSSTRGYTF
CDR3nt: TGTGCCAGCAGCTACGGCTCTTCAACGAGGGGCTACACCTTC

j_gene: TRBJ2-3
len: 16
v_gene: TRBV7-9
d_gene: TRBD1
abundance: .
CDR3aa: CASSYPGGVLTDTQYF
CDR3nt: TGTGCCAGCAGCTACCCAGGGGGCGTTTTGACAGATACGCAGTATTTT

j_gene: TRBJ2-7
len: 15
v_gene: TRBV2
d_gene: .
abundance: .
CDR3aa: CASSEGRMEIHEQYF
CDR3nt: TGTGCCAGCAGTGAAGGGCGGATGGAGATCCACGAGCAGTACTTC

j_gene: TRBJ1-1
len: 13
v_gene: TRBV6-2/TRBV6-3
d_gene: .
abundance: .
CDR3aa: CASSYPENTEAFF
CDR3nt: TGTGCCAGCAGTTACCCAGAGAACACTGAAGCTTTCTTT

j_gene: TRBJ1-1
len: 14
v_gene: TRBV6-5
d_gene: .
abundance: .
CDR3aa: CASSPGQTGTEAFF
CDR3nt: TGTGCCAGCAGCCCGGGACAAACGGGGACTGAAGCTTTCTTT

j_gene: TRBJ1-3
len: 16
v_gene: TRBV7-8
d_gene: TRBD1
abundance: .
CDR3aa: CASSLLGQGTGNTIYF
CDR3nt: TGTGCCAGCAGCCTACTCGGACAGGGAACAGGAAACACCATATATTTT

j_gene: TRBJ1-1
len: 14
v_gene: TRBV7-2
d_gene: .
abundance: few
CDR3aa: CASSWRQEPAEAFF
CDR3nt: TGTGCCAGCAGCTGGCGACAGGAACCCGCTGAAGCTTTCTTT

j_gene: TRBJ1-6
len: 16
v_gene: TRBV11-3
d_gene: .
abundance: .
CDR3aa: CASSARESSYNSPLHF
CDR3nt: TGTGCCAGCAGCGCCCGGGAGAGCTCCTATAATTCACCCCTCCACTTT

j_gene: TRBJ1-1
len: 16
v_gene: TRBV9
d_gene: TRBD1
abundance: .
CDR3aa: CASRRTGGNLNTEAFF
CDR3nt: TGTGCCAGCAGGCGGACAGGGGGGAACTTGAACACTGAAGCTTTCTTT

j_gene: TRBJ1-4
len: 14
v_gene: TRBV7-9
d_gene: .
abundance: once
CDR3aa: CASSQLATNEKLFF
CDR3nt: TGTGCCAGCAGCCAACTTGCAACTAATGAAAAACTGTTTTTT

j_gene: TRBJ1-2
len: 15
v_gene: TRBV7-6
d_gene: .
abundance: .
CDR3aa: CASSLASTASYGYTF
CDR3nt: TGTGCCAGCAGCTTAGCGTCGACAGCCAGCTATGGCTACACCTTC

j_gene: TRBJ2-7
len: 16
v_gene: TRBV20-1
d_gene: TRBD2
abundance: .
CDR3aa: CSASELAGYPFYEQYF
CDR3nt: TGCAGTGCTAGTGAACTAGCGGGGTACCCGTTTTACGAGCAGTACTTC

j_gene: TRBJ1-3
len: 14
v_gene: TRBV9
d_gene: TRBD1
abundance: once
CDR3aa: CASSEGQGGNTIYF
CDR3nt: TGTGCCAGCAGCGAGGGACAGGGGGGAAACACCATATATTTT

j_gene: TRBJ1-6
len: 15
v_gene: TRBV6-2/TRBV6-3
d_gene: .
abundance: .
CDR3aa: CASSYSIQGDSPLHF
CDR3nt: TGTGCCAGCAGTTACTCGATACAGGGAGATTCACCCCTCCACTTT

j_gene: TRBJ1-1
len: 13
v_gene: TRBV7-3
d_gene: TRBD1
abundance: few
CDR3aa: CASSNDRVTEAFF
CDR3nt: TGTGCCAGCAGCAACGACAGGGTAACTGAAGCTTTCTTT

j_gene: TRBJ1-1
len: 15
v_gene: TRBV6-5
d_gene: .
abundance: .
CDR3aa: CASVGQHSMNTEAFF
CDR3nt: TGTGCCAGCGTAGGACAGCACTCCATGAACACTGAAGCTTTCTTT

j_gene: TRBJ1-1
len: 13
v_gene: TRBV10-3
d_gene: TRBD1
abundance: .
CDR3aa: CAIRGQRNTEAFF
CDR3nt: TGTGCCATCAGGGGACAGAGGAACACTGAAGCTTTCTTT

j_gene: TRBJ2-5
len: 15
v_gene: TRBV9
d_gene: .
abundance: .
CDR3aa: CASSGSGGPQETQYF
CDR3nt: TGTGCCAGCAGCGGATCAGGGGGGCCCCAAGAGACCCAGTACTTC

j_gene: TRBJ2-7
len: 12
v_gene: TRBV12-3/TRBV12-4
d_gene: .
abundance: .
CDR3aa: CASSLPRYEQYF
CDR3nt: TGTGCCAGCAGTTTGCCGCGATACGAGCAGTACTTC